In its sample, the clone carrying this T cell receptor beta chain was seen once. Data came from immunoSEQ multiplex PCR; TCRdb stores just in-frame clones and leaves some out. The sample lists about 98,000 clones, approximately 92% occurring once. The sample comes from a study of blood T cell repertoires in COVID-19. The CDR3 is 14 amino acids. The gene calls are TRBV21-1 and TRBJ1-1; the listed D gene, TRBD1, was not tested against the DNA. TRBV21-1 is flagged as a pseudogene. This receptor was identified in a woman aged 50 to 60 with COVID-19, enrolled during active disease. The sample taken for sequencing was peripheral blood. The chain's CDR3 is CASSFDRVNTEAFF. For the CDR3, the DNA is TGTGCCAGCAGCTTCGACAGGGTAAACACTGAAGCTTTCTTT.